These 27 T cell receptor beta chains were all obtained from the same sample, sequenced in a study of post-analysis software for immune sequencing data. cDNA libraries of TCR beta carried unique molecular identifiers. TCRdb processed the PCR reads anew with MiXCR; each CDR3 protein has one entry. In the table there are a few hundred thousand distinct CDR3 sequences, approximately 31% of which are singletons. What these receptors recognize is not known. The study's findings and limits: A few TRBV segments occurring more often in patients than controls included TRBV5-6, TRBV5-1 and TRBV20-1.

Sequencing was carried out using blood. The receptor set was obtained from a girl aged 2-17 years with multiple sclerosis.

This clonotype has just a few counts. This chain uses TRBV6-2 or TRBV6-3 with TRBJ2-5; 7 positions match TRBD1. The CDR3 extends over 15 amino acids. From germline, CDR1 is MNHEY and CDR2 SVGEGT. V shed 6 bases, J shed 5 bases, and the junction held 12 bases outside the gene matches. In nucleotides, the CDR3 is TGTGCCAGCAGAGCACCAACAGGGGTGGGGGAGACCCAGTACTTC. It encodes CASRAPTGVGETQYF.

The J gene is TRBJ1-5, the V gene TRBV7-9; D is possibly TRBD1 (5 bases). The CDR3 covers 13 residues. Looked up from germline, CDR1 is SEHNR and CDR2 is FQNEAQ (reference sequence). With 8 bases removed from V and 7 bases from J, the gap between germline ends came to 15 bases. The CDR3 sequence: CASSDQRGQPQHF. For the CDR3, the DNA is TGTGCCAGCTCGGATCAGCGGGGGCAGCCCCAGCATTTT.

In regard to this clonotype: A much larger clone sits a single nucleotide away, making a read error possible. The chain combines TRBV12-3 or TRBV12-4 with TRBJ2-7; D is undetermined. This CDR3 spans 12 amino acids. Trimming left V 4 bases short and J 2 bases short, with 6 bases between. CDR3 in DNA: TGTGCCAGCAGTTCGGCCGCCTACGAGCAGTACTTC. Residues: CASSSAAYEQYF.

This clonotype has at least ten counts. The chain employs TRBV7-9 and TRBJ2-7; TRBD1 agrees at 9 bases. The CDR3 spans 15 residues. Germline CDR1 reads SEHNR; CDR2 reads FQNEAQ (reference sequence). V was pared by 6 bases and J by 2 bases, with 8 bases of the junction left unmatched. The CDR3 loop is CASSSPGQGAYEQYF. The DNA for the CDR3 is TGTGCCAGCAGTTCACCGGGACAGGGTGCCTACGAGCAGTACTTC.

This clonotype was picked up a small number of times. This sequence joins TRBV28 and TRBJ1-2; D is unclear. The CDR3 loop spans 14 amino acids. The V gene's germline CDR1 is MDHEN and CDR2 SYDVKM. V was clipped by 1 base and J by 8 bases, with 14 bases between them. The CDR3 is CASSLSQTLGGYTF. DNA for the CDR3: TGTGCCAGCAGTTTATCTCAGACCCTGGGAGGCTACACCTTC.

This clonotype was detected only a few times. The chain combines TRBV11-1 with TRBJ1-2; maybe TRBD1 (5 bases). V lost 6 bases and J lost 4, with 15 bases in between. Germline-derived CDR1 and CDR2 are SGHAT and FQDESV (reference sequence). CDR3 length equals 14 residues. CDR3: CASSLDDRAYGYTF. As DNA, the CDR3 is TGTGCCAGCAGTCTGGACGACAGAGCCTATGGCTACACCTTC.

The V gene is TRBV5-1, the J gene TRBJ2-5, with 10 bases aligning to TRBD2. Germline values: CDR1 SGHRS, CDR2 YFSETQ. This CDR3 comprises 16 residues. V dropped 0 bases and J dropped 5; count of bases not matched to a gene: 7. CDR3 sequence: CASSLGTSGVAETQYF. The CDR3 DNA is TGCGCCAGCAGCTTGGGGACTAGCGGAGTGGCGGAGACCCAGTACTTC.

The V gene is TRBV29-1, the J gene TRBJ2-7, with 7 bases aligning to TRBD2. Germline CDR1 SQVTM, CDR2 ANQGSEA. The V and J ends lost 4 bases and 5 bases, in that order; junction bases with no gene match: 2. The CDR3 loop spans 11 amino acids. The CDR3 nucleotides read TGCAGCGTTGTCGGACTAGACGAGCAGTACTTC. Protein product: CSVVGLDEQYF.

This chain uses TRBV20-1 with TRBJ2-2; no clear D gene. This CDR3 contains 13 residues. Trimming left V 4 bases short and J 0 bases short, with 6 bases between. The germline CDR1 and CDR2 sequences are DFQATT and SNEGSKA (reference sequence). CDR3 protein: CSAKRSNTGELFF. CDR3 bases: TGCAGTGCTAAAAGGTCGAACACCGGGGAGCTGTTTTTT.

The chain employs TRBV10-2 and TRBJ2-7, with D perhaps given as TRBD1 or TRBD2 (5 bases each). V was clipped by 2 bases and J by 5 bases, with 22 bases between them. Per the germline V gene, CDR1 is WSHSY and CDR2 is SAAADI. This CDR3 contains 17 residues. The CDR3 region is CASSERRGATGRHEQYF. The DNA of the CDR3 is TGCGCCAGCAGTGAGAGACGGGGCGCAACGGGCAGACACGAGCAGTACTTC.

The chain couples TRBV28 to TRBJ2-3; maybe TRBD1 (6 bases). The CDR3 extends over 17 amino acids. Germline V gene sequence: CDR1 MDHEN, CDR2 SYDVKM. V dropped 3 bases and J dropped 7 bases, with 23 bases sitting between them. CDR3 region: CASSFQTGPTLLYTQYF. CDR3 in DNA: TGTGCCAGCAGTTTCCAGACAGGCCCAACTTTACTATATACGCAGTATTTT.

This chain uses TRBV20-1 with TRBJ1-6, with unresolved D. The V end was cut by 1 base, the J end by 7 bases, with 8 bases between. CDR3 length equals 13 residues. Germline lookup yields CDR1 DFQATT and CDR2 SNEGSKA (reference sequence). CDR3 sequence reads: CSARARQNSPLHF. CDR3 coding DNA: TGCAGTGCTAGAGCCAGGCAAAATTCACCCCTCCACTTT.

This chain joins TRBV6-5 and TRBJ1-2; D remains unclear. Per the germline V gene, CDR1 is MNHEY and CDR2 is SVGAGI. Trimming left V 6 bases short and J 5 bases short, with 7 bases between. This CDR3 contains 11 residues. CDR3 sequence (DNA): TGTGCCAGCAGCTCCCAGTATGGCTACACCTTC. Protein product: CASSSQYGYTF.

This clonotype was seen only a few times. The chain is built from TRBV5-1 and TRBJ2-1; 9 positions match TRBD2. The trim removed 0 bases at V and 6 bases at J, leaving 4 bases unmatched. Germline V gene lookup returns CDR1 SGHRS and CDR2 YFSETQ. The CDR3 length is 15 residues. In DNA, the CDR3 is TGCGCCAGCAGCTTGGTCGCGGGGGGGGGCAATGAGCAGTTCTTC. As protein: CASSLVAGGGNEQFF. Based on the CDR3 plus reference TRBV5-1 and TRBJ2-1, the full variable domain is KAGVTQTPRYLIKTRGQQVTLSCSPISGHRSVSWYQQTPGQGLQFLFEYFSETQRNKGNFPGRFSGRQFSNSRSEMNVSTLELGDSALYLCASSLVAGGGNEQFFGPGTRLTVL.

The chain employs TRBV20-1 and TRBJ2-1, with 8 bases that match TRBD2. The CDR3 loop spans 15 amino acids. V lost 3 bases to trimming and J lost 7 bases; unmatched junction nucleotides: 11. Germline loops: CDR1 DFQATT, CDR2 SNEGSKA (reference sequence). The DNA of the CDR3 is TGCAGTGCTAGTAGTCTAAAAGCGGGGGCTAATGAGCAGTTCTTC. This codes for CSASSLKAGANEQFF.

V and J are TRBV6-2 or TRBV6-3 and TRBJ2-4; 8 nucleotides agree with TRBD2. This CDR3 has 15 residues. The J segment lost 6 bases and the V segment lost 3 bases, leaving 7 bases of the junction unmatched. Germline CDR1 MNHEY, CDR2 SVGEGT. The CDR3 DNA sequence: TGTGCCAGCAGTTATGAGCGGGGGACTGGAAACATTCAGTACTTC. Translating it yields CASSYERGTGNIQYF.

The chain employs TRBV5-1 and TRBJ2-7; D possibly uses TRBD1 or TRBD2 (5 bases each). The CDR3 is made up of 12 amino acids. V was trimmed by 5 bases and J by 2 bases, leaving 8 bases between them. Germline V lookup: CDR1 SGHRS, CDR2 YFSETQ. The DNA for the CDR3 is TGCGCCAGCAGGGGGGAACCCTACGAGCAGTACGTC. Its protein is CASRGEPYEQYV.

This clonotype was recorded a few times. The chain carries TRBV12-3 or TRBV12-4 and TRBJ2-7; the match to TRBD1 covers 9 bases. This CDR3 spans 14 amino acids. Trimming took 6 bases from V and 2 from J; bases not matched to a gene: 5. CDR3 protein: CASSTGTGPYEQYF. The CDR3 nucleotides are TGTGCCAGCAGCACCGGGACAGGGCCCTACGAGCAGTACTTC.

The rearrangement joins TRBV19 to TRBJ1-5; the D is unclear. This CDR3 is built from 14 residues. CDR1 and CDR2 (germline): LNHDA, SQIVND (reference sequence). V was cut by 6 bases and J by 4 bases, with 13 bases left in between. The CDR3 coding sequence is TGTGCCAGTAGCCCATCGGACCGTAATCAGCCCCAGCATTTT. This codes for CASSPSDRNQPQHF.

The CDR3 sequence: CASSYSVGSEQYF. Written as DNA, the CDR3 is TGTGCCAGCAGTTACTCGGTTGGCTCCGAGCAGTACTTC. This chain links TRBV6-5 with TRBJ2-7; D is undetermined. Germline assignment: CDR1 MNHEY and CDR2 SVGAGI. The V gene lost 0 bases and the J gene lost 6 bases, with 9 bases spanning the gap. The CDR3 consists of 13 residues.

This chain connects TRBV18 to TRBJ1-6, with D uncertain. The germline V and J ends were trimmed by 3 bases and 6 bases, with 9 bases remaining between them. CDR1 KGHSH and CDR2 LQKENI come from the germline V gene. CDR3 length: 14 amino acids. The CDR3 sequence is CASSPPGPNSPLHF. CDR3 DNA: TGTGCCAGCTCACCCCCCGGACCTAATTCACCCCTCCACTTT. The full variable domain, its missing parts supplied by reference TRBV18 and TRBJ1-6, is NAGVMQNPRHLVRRRGQEARLRCSPMKGHSHVYWYRQLPEEGLKFMVYLQKENIIDESGMPKERFSAEFPKEGPSILRIQQVVRGDSAAYFCASSPPGPNSPLHFGNGTRLTVT.

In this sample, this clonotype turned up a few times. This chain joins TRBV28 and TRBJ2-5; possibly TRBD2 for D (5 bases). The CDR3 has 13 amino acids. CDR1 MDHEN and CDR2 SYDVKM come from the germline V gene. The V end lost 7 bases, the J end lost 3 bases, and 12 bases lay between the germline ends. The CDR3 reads CASTPGEKETQYF. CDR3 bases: TGTGCCAGCACCCCCGGGGAGAAAGAGACCCAGTACTTC.

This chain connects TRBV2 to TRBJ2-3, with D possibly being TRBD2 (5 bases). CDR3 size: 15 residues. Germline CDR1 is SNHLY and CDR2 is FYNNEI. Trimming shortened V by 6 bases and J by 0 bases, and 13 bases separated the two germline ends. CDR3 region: CASRYGDTSTDTQYF. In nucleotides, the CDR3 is TGTGCCAGCAGATACGGGGATACTAGCACAGATACGCAGTATTTT. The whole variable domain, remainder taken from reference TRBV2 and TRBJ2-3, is EPEVTQTPSHQVTQMGQEVILRCVPISNHLYFYWYRQILGQKVEFLVSFYNNEISEKSEIFDDQFSVERPDGSNFTLKIRSTKLEDSAMYFCASRYGDTSTDTQYFGPGTRLTVL.

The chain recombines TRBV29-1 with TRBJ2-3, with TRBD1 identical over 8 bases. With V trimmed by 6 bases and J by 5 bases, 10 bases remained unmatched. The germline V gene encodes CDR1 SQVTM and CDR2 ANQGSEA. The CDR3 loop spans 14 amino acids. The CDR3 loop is CSVLQGAGGDTQYF. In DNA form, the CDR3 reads TGCAGCGTGCTCCAGGGGGCCGGTGGAGATACGCAGTATTTT.

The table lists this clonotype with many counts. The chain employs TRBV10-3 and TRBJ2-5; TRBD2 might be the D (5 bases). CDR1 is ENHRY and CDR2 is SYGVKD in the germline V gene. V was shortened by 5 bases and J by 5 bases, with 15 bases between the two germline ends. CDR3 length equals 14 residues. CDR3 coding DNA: TGTGCCATCAGTTCGGACCCCCGGAGGGAGACCCAGTACTTC. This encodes CAISSDPRRETQYF.

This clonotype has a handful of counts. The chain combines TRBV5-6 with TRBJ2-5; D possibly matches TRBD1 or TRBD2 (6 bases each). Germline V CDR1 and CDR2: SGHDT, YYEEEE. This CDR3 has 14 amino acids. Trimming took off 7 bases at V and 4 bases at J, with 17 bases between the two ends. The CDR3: CASGRRGLRETQYF. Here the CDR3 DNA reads TGTGCCAGCGGCCGCCGGGGGCTGCGAGAGACCCAGTACTTC.

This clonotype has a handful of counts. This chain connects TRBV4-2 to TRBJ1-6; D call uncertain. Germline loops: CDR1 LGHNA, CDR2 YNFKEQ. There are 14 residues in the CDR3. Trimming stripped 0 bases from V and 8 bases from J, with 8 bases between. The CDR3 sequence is CASSQEKDYSPLHF. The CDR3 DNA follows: TGTGCCAGCAGCCAAGAAAAGGATTATTCACCCCTCCACTTT.